These 24 T cell receptor beta chains share one sample of origin, sequenced in a study of blood T cell repertoires in COVID-19. This table comes from immunoSEQ multiplex PCR, and its TCRdb copy is limited to in-frame clones, with some not included. Of 140,000 or so clones in the sample, around 83% were seen once. Sequences were obtained from PBMCs or T cells enriched from blood (not recorded which). The receptors derive from a man aged 45 to 65 who had recovered from COVID-19.

The CDR3 loop reads CASSIKIGPQPQHF. DNA of the CDR3: TGTGCCAGTAGTATTAAAATTGGGCCGCAGCCCCAGCATTTT. The chain couples TRBV19 to TRBJ1-5; D gene unclear. Germline values: CDR1 LNHDA, CDR2 SQIVND (reference sequence). The CDR3 totals 14 residues. V dropped 3 bases and J dropped 7 bases, with 13 bases sitting between them. Based on the CDR3 plus reference TRBV19 and TRBJ1-5, the full variable domain is DGGITQSPKYLFRKEGQNVTLSCEQNLNHDAMYWYRQDPGQGLRLIYYSQIVNDFQKGDIAEGYSVSREKKESFPLTVTSAQKNPTAFYLCASSIKIGPQPQHFGDGTRLSIL.

This rearrangement joins TRBV18 to TRBJ1-6; 9 nucleotides align to TRBD1. V was pared by 4 bases and J by 6 bases, with 4 bases of the junction left unmatched. Looked up from germline, CDR1 is KGHSH and CDR2 is LQKENI. The CDR3 consists of 15 residues. The CDR3 sequence: CASSLLQGANSPLHF. The CDR3 DNA sequence: TGTGCCAGCTCACTCCTACAGGGGGCTAATTCACCCCTCCACTTT.

V usage is TRBV29-1 and J usage is TRBJ2-7; 7 bases match TRBD1. After removal of 7 bases from V and 4 bases from J, the junction contained 4 bases not matched to a gene. CDR1 and CDR2 (germline): SQVTM, ANQGSEA. This CDR3 region has 11 residues. CDR3 DNA sequence: TGCAGCGCCGGACAGGTTTACGAGCAGTACTTC. Translating gives CSAGQVYEQYF.

The CDR3: CASPGLAARTGELFF. CDR3 DNA sequence: TGTGCCAGCCCCGGACTAGCAGCAAGAACCGGGGAGCTGTTTTTT. This rearrangement joins TRBV6-5 to TRBJ2-2, with 8 bases that match TRBD2. The germline V gene has CDR1 MNHEY and CDR2 SVGAGI. This CDR3 has 15 residues. Losses at the gene ends were 8 bases for V and 5 bases for J; bases not matched to a gene: 10.

J is TRBJ2-7 and V is TRBV5-1, with D perhaps TRBD1 (6 bases). CDR1 is SGHRS and CDR2 is YFSETQ in the germline V gene. This CDR3 has 14 amino acids. V was trimmed by 0 bases and J by 6 bases, leaving 13 bases between them. Written as DNA, the CDR3 is TGCGCCAGCAGCTTGGGCCCTCTGGGGGCCGAGCAGTACTTC. Residues: CASSLGPLGAEQYF. Full variable domain (rest looked up from reference TRBV5-1 and TRBJ2-7): KAGVTQTPRYLIKTRGQQVTLSCSPISGHRSVSWYQQTPGQGLQFLFEYFSETQRNKGNFPGRFSGRQFSNSRSEMNVSTLELGDSALYLCASSLGPLGAEQYFGPGTRLTVT.

V and J are TRBV2 and TRBJ2-3, with 10 bases fitting TRBD1. This CDR3 is 14 amino acids long. The V gene's germline CDR1 is SNHLY and CDR2 FYNNEI. Trimming removed 4 bases from V and 6 bases from J; junction bases left unmatched: 4. CDR3 residues: CASSVGQGMDTQYF. The CDR3 nucleotides read TGTGCCAGCAGTGTGGGACAGGGGATGGATACGCAGTATTTT.

The chain couples TRBV7-9 to TRBJ1-1, with D maybe TRBD1 (5 bases). Germline V gene lookup returns CDR1 SEHNR and CDR2 FQNEAQ (reference sequence). This CDR3 spans 14 amino acids. With 1 base removed from V and 2 bases from J, the gap between germline ends came to 8 bases. CDR3 sequence reads: CASSLVRANTEAFF. CDR3 coding DNA: TGTGCCAGCAGCTTAGTCAGGGCCAACACTGAAGCTTTCTTT.

As DNA, the CDR3 is TGTGCCAGCAGTGAAGGCAGAAATGAAAAACTGTTTTTT. It yields the protein CASSEGRNEKLFF. The chain links TRBV2 to TRBJ1-4; D remains unclear. V shed 1 base and J shed 5 bases, with 5 bases lying between them. Germline V CDR1 and CDR2: SNHLY, FYNNEI. The CDR3 is 13 amino acids. The complete variable domain, with remaining parts taken from reference TRBV2 and TRBJ1-4, reads EPEVTQTPSHQVTQMGQEVILRCVPISNHLYFYWYRQILGQKVEFLVSFYNNEISEKSEIFDDQFSVERPDGSNFTLKIRSTKLEDSAMYFCASSEGRNEKLFFGSGTQLSVL.

To note about this clone: The junction departs from germline at one end; a sequencing error may be responsible. The chain is built from TRBV7-7 and TRBJ2-5, with D tentatively TRBD1 (6 bases). Looked up from germline, CDR1 is SSHAT and CDR2 is FNYEAQ (reference sequence). The CDR3 runs to 15 residues. CDR3 coding DNA: TGTGCTAGCAGCCAGGGACAATCCCAACAAGAGACCCAGTACTTC. The encoded protein is CASSQGQSQQETQYF.

The CDR3 loop is CAWSYGQSTDTQYF. CDR3 coding DNA: TGTGCCTGGAGCTACGGACAGAGCACAGATACGCAGTATTTT. V and J are TRBV30 and TRBJ2-3; maybe TRBD1 (6 bases). Between the trimmed V and J ends, which lost 3 bases and 0 bases, there was a span of 10 bases. The CDR3 is 14 amino acids. Germline loops: CDR1 GTSNPN, CDR2 SVGIG (reference sequence). Drawing the rest from reference TRBV30 and TRBJ2-3, the complete variable domain is SQTIHQWPATLVQPVGSPLSLECTVEGTSNPNLYWYRQAAGRGLQLLFYSVGIGQISSEVPQNLSASRPQDRQFILSSKKLLLSDSGFYLCAWSYGQSTDTQYFGPGTRLTVL.

V and J are TRBV4-1 and TRBJ2-1; 10 positions match TRBD2. Germline-derived CDR1 and CDR2 are MGHRA and YSYEKL. The V gene end was trimmed by 4 bases and the J gene end by 10 bases; junction bases not matched to a gene: 13. This CDR3 region has 16 residues. The CDR3 loop is CASSPPRGTSVVEQFF. CDR3 DNA: TGCGCCAGCAGCCCCCCGCGAGGGACTAGCGTGGTGGAGCAGTTCTTC.

This chain uses TRBV4-1 with TRBJ2-7, with TRBD1 matching over 9 bases. Germline-derived CDR1 and CDR2 are MGHRA and YSYEKL. CDR3 length: 15 amino acids. With 1 base clipped from V and 2 bases from J, the junction kept 3 bases outside the gene matches. CDR3 sequence (DNA): TGCGCCAGCAGCCAAGGGTGGACAGGGGCCTACGAGCAGTACTTC. Translation: CASSQGWTGAYEQYF.

The chain uses TRBV7-9 and TRBJ2-7; maybe TRBD2 (6 bases). The CDR3 loop spans 18 amino acids. CDR1 and CDR2 from the germline V gene are SEHNR and FQNEAQ (reference sequence). Between the trimmed V and J ends, which lost 5 bases and 2 bases, there was a span of 25 bases. The CDR3 coding sequence is TGTGCCAGCAGCCCAATCCAGACTAGAGGTGGGCAAACCTACGAGCAGTACTTC. Residues: CASSPIQTRGGQTYEQYF.

This sequence joins TRBV29-1 and TRBJ1-2; unclear D gene. The CDR3 is made up of 12 amino acids. Trimming removed 4 bases at V and 2 bases at J, with 8 bases between. The germline gives CDR1 SQVTM, CDR2 ANQGSEA. The CDR3 DNA sequence: TGCAGCGTTGCTAGGCCGAACTATGGCTACACCTTC. Its protein is CSVARPNYGYTF.

The CDR3 here is CASSSGQGPISYNEQFF. The CDR3 DNA follows: TGTGCCAGCAGCTCGGGACAGGGGCCCATCTCCTACAATGAGCAGTTCTTC. V and J are TRBV7-2 and TRBJ2-1, with 10 bases lining up with TRBD1. CDR3 size: 17 residues. With 4 bases clipped from V and 0 bases from J, the junction kept 6 bases outside the gene matches. CDR1 is SGHTA and CDR2 is FQGNSA in the germline V gene. The variable domain in full, completed from reference TRBV7-2 and TRBJ2-1, reads GAGVSQSPSNKVTEKGKDVELRCDPISGHTALYWYRQSLGQGLEFLIYFQGNSAPDKSGLPSDRFSAERTGGSVSTLTIQRTQQEDSAVYLCASSSGQGPISYNEQFFGPGTRLTVL.

The genes are TRBV5-6 and TRBJ2-1, with 8 nucleotides matching TRBD2. Trimming at V came to 4 bases and at J to 7 bases, leaving 13 bases not matched to a gene. Germline-derived CDR1 and CDR2 are SGHDT and YYEEEE. This CDR3 is 16 amino acids long. Written as DNA, the CDR3 is TGTGCCAGCAGCCCGAGTGGTAGCGGGGTATGGAATGAGCAGTTCTTC. It specifies CASSPSGSGVWNEQFF.

The genes are TRBV6-2 or TRBV6-3 and TRBJ1-2, with 8 bases identical to TRBD1. The junction had 7 bases not matched to a gene; V was cut back by 2 bases and J by 8 bases. Germline loops: CDR1 MNHEY, CDR2 SVGEGT. The CDR3 has 14 amino acids. CDR3: CASSYPGGFNGYTF. The CDR3 DNA reads TGTGCCAGCAGTTACCCAGGGGGCTTCAACGGCTACACCTTC.

In its sample, this clone was seen once. J is TRBJ2-5 and V is TRBV18; 7 bases are shared with TRBD1. CDR3 length: 14 amino acids. Per germline, CDR1 KGHSH and CDR2 LQKENI. V gave up 3 bases and J gave up 5 bases; unmatched junction bases: 6. For the CDR3, the DNA is TGTGCCAGCTCACCGGGACAGCGTGGGGAGACCCAGTACTTC. It yields the protein CASSPGQRGETQYF.

This clone has more than one count but fewer than ten. The rearrangement uses TRBV2 and TRBJ1-4; the D gene is possibly TRBD1 (5 bases). Trimming took off 6 bases at V and 0 bases at J, with 11 bases between the two ends. This CDR3 is built from 15 residues. Germline V gene lookup returns CDR1 SNHLY and CDR2 FYNNEI. CDR3 protein: CASRTDSATNEKLFF. For the CDR3, the DNA is TGTGCCAGCAGAACCGACAGTGCAACTAATGAAAAACTGTTTTTT. Full variable domain (remainder filled in from reference TRBV2 and TRBJ1-4): EPEVTQTPSHQVTQMGQEVILRCVPISNHLYFYWYRQILGQKVEFLVSFYNNEISEKSEIFDDQFSVERPDGSNFTLKIRSTKLEDSAMYFCASRTDSATNEKLFFGSGTQLSVL.

This chain uses TRBV6-2 or TRBV6-3 with TRBJ2-3; 12 bases match TRBD2. Germline V gene sequence: CDR1 MNHEY, CDR2 SVGEGT. The CDR3 covers 15 residues. Germline trimming cut 4 bases from V and 5 bases from J; bases unmatched to any gene: 4. This chain's CDR3 is CASSFLAGGEDTQYF. The CDR3 region has the DNA TGTGCCAGCAGTTTCCTAGCGGGGGGGGAAGATACGCAGTATTTT.

The rearrangement joins TRBV7-9 to TRBJ1-5; no firm D call. CDR3 length equals 14 residues. V was trimmed by 2 bases and J by 2 bases, leaving 7 bases between them. Per the germline V gene, CDR1 is SEHNR and CDR2 is FQNEAQ (reference sequence). CDR3 DNA sequence: TGTGCCAGCAGCTTAAACGGGGGCAATCAGCCCCAGCATTTT. It codes for CASSLNGGNQPQHF.

This clone has only one observation. The rearrangement uses TRBV11-1 and TRBJ2-1; 7 bases map to TRBD1. Germline V gene data show CDR1 as SGHAT and CDR2 as FQDESV (reference sequence). Trimming at V came to 0 bases and at J to 9 bases, leaving 5 bases not matched to a gene. The length of the CDR3 is 14 residues. CDR3 sequence reads: CASSLAQGMREQFF. The CDR3 nucleotides are TGTGCCAGCAGCTTAGCACAGGGGATGCGTGAGCAGTTCTTC.

Worth noting for this clone: In the same sample, other DNA sequences code for this CDR3. Here the CDR3 DNA reads TGCGCCAGCAGTGAGTCGGGGGGGCAAGAGACCCAGTACTTC. Protein product: CASSESGGQETQYF. The chain recombines TRBV10-1 with TRBJ2-5; 7 bases match TRBD2. CDR1 and CDR2 (germline): WNHNN, SYGVQD (reference sequence). CDR3 length equals 14 residues. With 0 bases clipped from V and 2 bases from J, the junction kept 0 bases outside the gene matches.

The chain combines TRBV7-9 with TRBJ1-4; D ambiguous. The CDR3 is 11 amino acids. Trimming removed 2 bases from V and 12 bases from J, with 7 bases in between. The germline CDR1 and CDR2 sequences are SEHNR and FQNEAQ (reference sequence). The DNA of the CDR3 is TGTGCCAGCAGCTTAAAGGAGGAACTGTTTTTT. Translating gives CASSLKEELFF.